Shown below are 19 T cell receptor beta chains from a single sample sequenced in a study of blood T cells in healthy people across ages. Primed by a sample-barcoded 5' primer and a J-beta primer mix, a second PCR proceeded for roughly 6 to 12 cycles. Via MiXCR, TCRdb re-called the 5' RACE reads, giving one row per CDR3 protein. In the table there are about 680,000 distinct CDR3 sequences, 45% to 50% of which are singletons. The sample comprised blood. Receptors were obtained from a woman in her sixties or seventies in good health.

The V and J genes are TRBV29-1 and TRBJ2-3; D is unresolved. Trimming took off 6 bases at V and 3 bases at J, with 13 bases between the two ends. Germline CDR1 is SQVTM and CDR2 is ANQGSEA. CDR3 size: 13 residues. CDR3 DNA sequence: TGCAGCGTGAAGGGCCTAGTAACAGATACGCAGTATTTT. This sequence encodes CSVKGLVTDTQYF.

This clonotype appeared a few times. This chain links TRBV5-1 with TRBJ2-5, with 7 positions matching TRBD2. The J call may be incorrect, as the DNA end agrees better with TRBJ2-7. Germline-derived CDR1 and CDR2 are SGHRS and YFSETQ. CDR3 size: 16 residues. The CDR3 spells CASSPGGAGASYEQYF. In nucleotides, the CDR3 is TGCGCCAGCAGCCCCGGCGGTGCGGGAGCTTCCTACGAGCAGTACTTC.

This clonotype was seen only a few times. The V gene is TRBV20-1, the J gene TRBJ2-5, with 13 nucleotides matching TRBD2. The CDR3 extends over 15 amino acids. Trimming took 8 bases from V and 4 from J; bases not matched to a gene: 10. In germline, CDR1 is DFQATT, CDR2 SNEGSKA (reference sequence). CDR3 region: CSILAGGRKGETQYF. Here the CDR3 DNA reads TGCAGTATACTAGCGGGAGGGCGAAAGGGAGAGACCCAGTACTTC.

This clonotype has just a few counts. J is TRBJ2-5 and V is TRBV27; 7 positions agree with TRBD1. The J call is uncertain, as TRBJ2-7 better fits the DNA end. Looked up from germline, CDR1 is MNHEY and CDR2 is SMNVEV (reference sequence). This CDR3 region has 15 residues. CDR3 loop: CASSLDVTGDYEQYF. The DNA for the CDR3 is TGTGCCAGCAGTTTAGACGTCACAGGGGACTACGAGCAGTACTTC.

The V call is TRBV10-3, the J call TRBJ2-1; the match to TRBD1 covers 7 bases. Losses at the gene ends were 5 bases for V and 7 bases for J; bases not matched to a gene: 2. Germline lookup yields CDR1 ENHRY and CDR2 SYGVKD. The CDR3 totals 12 residues. The CDR3, as DNA: TGTGCCATCAGTTTACAGGGGAATGAGCAGTTCTTC. Protein product: CAISLQGNEQFF.

This clonotype appeared a few times. V is TRBV15 and J is TRBJ1-4; TRBD1 aligns across 8 bases. This CDR3 is 16 amino acids long. The trim removed 9 bases at V and 4 bases at J, leaving 13 bases unmatched. Germline CDR1 and CDR2: LNHNV and YYDKDF (reference sequence). CDR3 region: CATGDPAGGSNEKLFF. The CDR3 region has the DNA TGTGCCACTGGGGACCCCGCAGGGGGCAGTAATGAAAAACTGTTTTTT. Using reference TRBV15 and TRBJ1-4 for the parts outside the CDR3, the full variable domain is DAMVIQNPRYQVTQFGKPVTLSCSQTLNHNVMYWYQQKSSQAPKLLFHYYDKDFNNEADTPDNFQSRRPNTSFCFLDIRSPGLGDTAMYLCATGDPAGGSNEKLFFGSGTQLSVL.

The rearrangement links TRBV10-3 to TRBJ2-5; D not certain. The germline gives CDR1 ENHRY, CDR2 SYGVKD. V gave up 6 bases and J gave up 1 base, with 3 bases separating them. The CDR3 is 11 amino acids. The CDR3 loop reads CAIRCQETQYF. Written as DNA, the CDR3 is TGTGCCATCAGATGCCAAGAGACCCAGTACTTC.

This clonotype showed up just a few times. V is TRBV27 and J is TRBJ1-6, with D hard to call. V lost 5 bases and J 1 base, leaving 9 bases between the germline ends. The germline V gene encodes CDR1 MNHEY and CDR2 SMNVEV (reference sequence). CDR3 length: 15 residues. The CDR3 DNA reads TGTGCCAGCAGTGCCCTCGGGTCCTATAATTCACCCCTCCACTTT. It is translated as CASSALGSYNSPLHF.

The chain combines TRBV20-1 with TRBJ1-4, with no clear D. The germline V gene encodes CDR1 DFQATT and CDR2 SNEGSKA (reference sequence). The CDR3 covers 13 residues. The CDR3 protein is CSLTPSGNEKLFF. For the CDR3, the DNA is TGCAGCCTGACTCCCTCGGGAAATGAAAAACTGTTTTTT.

This rearrangement joins TRBV27 to TRBJ2-7; tentatively, D is TRBD2 (5 bases). The CDR3 extends over 15 amino acids. V was cut by 0 bases and J by 2 bases, with 11 bases left in between. CDR1 MNHEY and CDR2 SMNVEV come from the germline V gene (reference sequence). CDR3 protein: CASSLSRAQPYEQYF. In DNA, the CDR3 is TGTGCCAGCAGTTTATCGAGGGCTCAACCCTACGAGCAGTACTTC.

The chain couples TRBV28 to TRBJ1-5; D remains unclear. V was clipped by 3 bases and J by 4 bases, with 7 bases between them. The CDR3 is 13 residues long. Germline CDR1 is MDHEN and CDR2 is SYDVKM. CDR3 in amino acids: CASSFFGNQPQHF. The DNA for the CDR3 is TGTGCCAGCAGTTTTTTCGGGAATCAGCCCCAGCATTTT.

J is TRBJ1-2 and V is TRBV7-9; D perhaps matches TRBD1 (6 bases). V was shortened by 11 bases and J by 5 bases, with 21 bases between the two germline ends. Germline V gives CDR1 SEHNR, CDR2 FQNEAQ (reference sequence). The CDR3 is made up of 14 amino acids. The CDR3 is CAENREPSPYGYTF. The CDR3 nucleotides read TGTGCCGAGAACAGGGAGCCCTCCCCTTATGGCTACACCTTC.

The chain carries TRBV6-5 and TRBJ1-4; TRBD1 agrees at 8 bases. CDR1 is MNHEY, CDR2 SVGAGI, per germline. Trimming at V came to 8 bases and at J to 7 bases, leaving 9 bases not matched to a gene. This CDR3 contains 14 residues. Written as DNA, the CDR3 is TGTGCCAGCTGGAACAGGGGGGCTAGTGAAAAACTGTTTTTT. As protein: CASWNRGASEKLFF.

The CDR3 spells CATRQENSNQPQHF. The CDR3 nucleotides are TGTGCCACTAGACAGGAAAATAGCAATCAGCCCCAGCATTTT. This chain joins TRBV12-3 or TRBV12-4 and TRBJ1-5; weak D call: TRBD1 (6 bases). Deletions cut 10 bases from V and 0 bases from J, with 13 bases between. The CDR3 sequence is 14 residues long.

This clonotype was recorded a few times. For the CDR3, the DNA is TGTGCCACCAGCAGAACCTTGGACACGATCTACGAGCAGTACTTC. Amino acids: CATSRTLDTIYEQYF. The genes are TRBV15 and TRBJ2-7; maybe TRBD1 (5 bases). Germline-derived CDR1 and CDR2 are LNHNV and YYDKDF (reference sequence). The CDR3 runs to 15 residues. Trimming removed 2 bases at V and 3 bases at J, with 14 bases between.

The sample holds many counts of this clonotype. V usage is TRBV29-1 and J usage is TRBJ2-7, with a possible D match to TRBD1 (5 bases). The CDR3 is made up of 11 amino acids. V lost 7 bases, J lost 3 bases, and 10 bases lay in between. Per germline, CDR1 SQVTM and CDR2 ANQGSEA. The DNA of the CDR3 is TGCAGCGGCGGACAAGACTACGAGCAGTACTTC. Its protein is CSGGQDYEQYF.

This clonotype was seen once. V is TRBV5-1 and J is TRBJ2-1; 11 nucleotides align to TRBD2. The CDR3 extends over 16 amino acids. With 0 bases clipped from V and 9 bases from J, the junction kept 8 bases outside the gene matches. Germline values: CDR1 SGHRS, CDR2 YFSETQ. CDR3 coding DNA: TGCGCCAGCAGCTTGGGAACTAGCGGGAGTCTCGCTGAGCAGTTCTTC. Amino acid sequence: CASSLGTSGSLAEQFF. Using reference TRBV5-1 and TRBJ2-1 for the parts outside the CDR3, the full variable domain is KAGVTQTPRYLIKTRGQQVTLSCSPISGHRSVSWYQQTPGQGLQFLFEYFSETQRNKGNFPGRFSGRQFSNSRSEMNVSTLELGDSALYLCASSLGTSGSLAEQFFGPGTRLTVL.

With respect to this clonotype: The junction does not match germline at one end; this may be a read error. This rearrangement joins TRBV3-1 to TRBJ2-4, with TRBD1 matching 11 bases. This CDR3 region has 15 residues. Germline V gives CDR1 LGHDT, CDR2 YNNKEL (reference sequence). The CDR3 DNA reads as TGTACCAGCAGCCAAGTTTTGGGACAGGGGGACATTCAGTACTTC. Translation: CTSSQVLGQGDIQYF.

The chain recombines TRBV18 with TRBJ2-7; either TRBD1 or TRBD2 may fit D (5 bases each). Germline lookup yields CDR1 KGHSH and CDR2 LQKENI. CDR3 length: 15 amino acids. V was shortened by 2 bases and J by 3 bases, with 14 bases between the two germline ends. The CDR3 nucleotides read TGTGCCAGCTCACCAGTAGGGACGGAGAACTACGAGCAGTACTTC. Translated: CASSPVGTENYEQYF.